Shown below are 7 T cell receptor beta chains from a single sample sequenced in a study of early T cells in non-severe SARS-CoV-2 infection. MiXCR, run by TCRdb on the 5' RACE reads, gives a single entry per CDR3 protein. Here the sample spans about 46,000 distinct CDR3 sequences, approximately 5.9% being singletons. The source was whole blood, collected at baseline. Receptors were obtained from an adult who was a healthcare worker with PCR-confirmed SARS-CoV-2 infection or an uninfected control (not recorded which).

This clonotype was recorded at least ten times. The V call is TRBV6-1, the J call TRBJ2-3; 8 bases map to TRBD2. V shed 6 bases and J 0 bases; nucleotides not matched to a gene: 5. Germline loops: CDR1 MNHNS, CDR2 SASEGT. This CDR3 is built from 15 residues. CDR3 nucleotides: TGTGCCAGCAGCCCGGCTAGCGGGAGCACAGATACGCAGTATTTT. Its protein product is CASSPASGSTDTQYF.

The chain combines TRBV6-5 with TRBJ1-5, with D perhaps TRBD1 (5 bases). Per germline, CDR1 MNHEY and CDR2 SVGAGI. Trimming left V 4 bases short and J 4 bases short, with 11 bases between. This CDR3 is 14 amino acids long. CDR3 in amino acids: CASSSPGPNQPQHF. CDR3 nucleotides: TGTGCCAGCAGTTCACCAGGGCCAAATCAGCCCCAGCATTTT.

In this sample, this clonotype turned up many times. This chain links TRBV19 with TRBJ2-5; 7 bases fit TRBD1. Germline assignment: CDR1 LNHDA and CDR2 SQIVND (reference sequence). The CDR3 contains 14 residues. The J segment lost 1 base and the V segment lost 5 bases, leaving 4 bases of the junction unmatched. The CDR3 coding sequence is TGTGCCAGTAGTTACGGGACAGTCCAAGAGACCCAGTACTTC. Its translation is CASSYGTVQETQYF.

This clonotype came up many times. V is TRBV20-1 and J is TRBJ1-5; 8 bases match TRBD1. V dropped 5 bases and J dropped 4; count of bases not matched to a gene: 7. The CDR3 has 14 amino acids. Germline assignment: CDR1 DFQATT and CDR2 SNEGSKA (reference sequence). The CDR3 region is CSAADRVSNQPQHF. As DNA, the CDR3 is TGCAGTGCTGCGGACAGGGTATCAAATCAGCCCCAGCATTTT.

This clonotype was seen a handful of times. The chain employs TRBV7-3 and TRBJ2-6; D uncertain. V was clipped by 0 bases and J by 0 bases, with 6 bases between them. In germline, CDR1 is SGHTA, CDR2 FQGTGA. This CDR3 comprises 16 residues. CDR3 protein: CASSLTVSSGANVLTF. The CDR3 DNA sequence: TGTGCCAGCAGCTTAACCGTGAGCTCTGGGGCCAACGTCCTGACTTTC. Variable domain in full (rest from reference TRBV7-3 and TRBJ2-6): GAGVSQTPSNKVTEKGKYVELRCDPISGHTALYWYRQSLGQGPEFLIYFQGTGAADDSGLPNDRFFAVRPEGSVSTLKIQRTERGDSAVYLCASSLTVSSGANVLTFGAGSRLTVL.

This clonotype was observed at least ten times. V and J are TRBV20-1 and TRBJ2-7; TRBD2 is a possible D gene (6 bases). CDR1 and CDR2 from the germline V gene are DFQATT and SNEGSKA (reference sequence). Trimming pared 5 bases from V and 1 base from J, leaving 15 bases between. The CDR3 totals 14 residues. Written as DNA, the CDR3 is TGCAGTGCTCGGTGGGACTCGGGTTCCTACGAGCAGTACTTC. This codes for CSARWDSGSYEQYF.

The rearrangement links TRBV11-3 to TRBJ2-1; 9 nucleotides match TRBD2. V lost 1 base and J lost 7; bases outside the gene matches: 14. Germline CDR1 is SGHNT and CDR2 is YENEEA. The CDR3 loop spans 18 amino acids. CDR3 nucleotide sequence: TGTGCCAGCAGCTTAGTGGTAAGCGGGAGGCCAGTTAGGAATGAGCAGTTCTTC. Its protein is CASSLVVSGRPVRNEQFF.